The clone carrying this T cell receptor beta chain was recorded a few times. The antigen is undetermined. Other DNA sequences in the same sample also yield this CDR3. This sample is part of a study of metastatic and nonmetastatic thyroid tumors. At the level of the study: Samples came from malignant and benign thyroid patients, and repertoires were compared across blood and tumor or nodule tissue.

There were no patients who had received any treatment before thyroid surgery. In the authors' workflow: Clinicopathological groups differed in CDR3, with these differences serving to build a distant-metastasis classifier for papillary thyroid cancer. Through MiXCR, TCRdb re-clonotyped the PCR reads. TCRdb's processing, not the authors', yielded these V and J calls. The table lists roughly 83,000 clones, under 15% of them singletons. Whole-study results and caveats: It was reported that TCR beta diversity was significantly higher in malignant thyroid tumors than benign nodules, in blood and tumor.

The V gene lost 6 bases and the J gene lost 7 bases, with 18 bases spanning the gap. This CDR3 has 15 residues. Germline CDR1 reads MDHEN; CDR2 reads SYDVKM. V is TRBV28 and J is TRBJ1-4; D call uncertain. The sequence came from a female donor with papillary thyroid cancer or a benign thyroid nodule (not recorded which). Some clones in this sample may be carry-over from other donors' samples. Sequenced: blood. CDR3 coding DNA: TGTGCCAGCAGACCACGACGGGCCGGGATTGAAAAACTGTTTTTT. Translating it yields CASRPRRAGIEKLFF.